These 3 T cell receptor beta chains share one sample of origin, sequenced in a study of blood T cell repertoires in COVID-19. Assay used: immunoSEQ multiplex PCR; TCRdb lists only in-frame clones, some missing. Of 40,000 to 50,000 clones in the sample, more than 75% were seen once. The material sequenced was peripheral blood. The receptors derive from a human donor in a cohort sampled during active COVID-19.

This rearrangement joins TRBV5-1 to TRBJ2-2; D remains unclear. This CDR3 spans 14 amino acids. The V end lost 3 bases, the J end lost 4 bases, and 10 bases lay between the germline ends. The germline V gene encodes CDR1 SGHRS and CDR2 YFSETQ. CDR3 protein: CASSSKLSTGELFF. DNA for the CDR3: TGCGCCAGCAGCTCAAAGCTCTCCACCGGGGAGCTGTTTTTT. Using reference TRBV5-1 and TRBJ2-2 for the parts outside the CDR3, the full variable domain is KAGVTQTPRYLIKTRGQQVTLSCSPISGHRSVSWYQQTPGQGLQFLFEYFSETQRNKGNFPGRFSGRQFSNSRSEMNVSTLELGDSALYLCASSSKLSTGELFFGEGSRLTVL.

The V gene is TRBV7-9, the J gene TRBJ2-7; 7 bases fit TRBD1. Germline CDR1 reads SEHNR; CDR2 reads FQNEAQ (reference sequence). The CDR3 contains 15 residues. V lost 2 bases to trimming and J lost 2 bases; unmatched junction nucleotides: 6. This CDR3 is CASSLPGTATYEQYF. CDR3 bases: TGTGCCAGCAGCTTACCCGGGACAGCCACCTACGAGCAGTACTTC.

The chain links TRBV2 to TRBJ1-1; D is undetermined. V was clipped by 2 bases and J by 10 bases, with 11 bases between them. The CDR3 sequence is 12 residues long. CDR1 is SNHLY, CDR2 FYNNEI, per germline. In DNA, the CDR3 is TGTGCCAGCAGTGAAATCTCTTTCGGAGCTTTCTTT. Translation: CASSEISFGAFF.